What follows are 22 T cell receptor beta chains derived from one specimen sequenced in a study of response to subunit inactivated influenza vaccine. TCRdb redid the calling of the RT-PCR reads with MiXCR, one entry per CDR3 protein. The sample records roughly 700,000 distinct CDR3 sequences, around 14% being singletons. The sequencing here drew on PBMCs from blood, taken around 14 days before vaccination. These receptors were obtained from a man aged 45-65 years who received an inactivated influenza vaccine.

The chain employs TRBV3-1 and TRBJ1-2; D remains unclear. V lost 4 bases to trimming and J lost 4 bases, with 13 bases between them. Germline values: CDR1 LGHDT, CDR2 YNNKEL (reference sequence). The CDR3 runs to 14 residues. For the CDR3, the DNA is TGTGCCAGCAGCCCCGACGGAAAAGGCTATGGCTACACCTTC. It translates to CASSPDGKGYGYTF.

This clonotype occurred a few times. This rearrangement joins TRBV4-3 to TRBJ2-1, with a weak D call TRBD1 (5 bases). The CDR3 loop spans 16 amino acids. In germline, CDR1 is LGHNA, CDR2 YSLEER. Deletions cut 4 bases from V and 5 bases from J, with 18 bases between. The CDR3: CASSPGRQGTNNEQFF. In DNA, the CDR3 is TGCGCCAGCAGCCCCGGACGGCAGGGCACGAACAATGAGCAGTTCTTC.

This chain links TRBV2 with TRBJ1-1, with a tentative D call TRBD1 (5 bases). This CDR3 spans 12 amino acids. Trimming cost V 8 bases and J 3 bases, with 10 bases left between them. The germline V gene has CDR1 SNHLY and CDR2 FYNNEI. The CDR3 region has the DNA TGTGCCAGCCCAATGGGGGACACTGAAGCTTTCTTT. Its protein product is CASPMGDTEAFF. The variable domain in full, with the rest retrieved from reference TRBV2 and TRBJ1-1, is EPEVTQTPSHQVTQMGQEVILRCVPISNHLYFYWYRQILGQKVEFLVSFYNNEISEKSEIFDDQFSVERPDGSNFTLKIRSTKLEDSAMYFCASPMGDTEAFFGQGTRLTVV.

This clonotype was seen repeatedly, ten times or more. The chain joins TRBV11-2 to TRBJ2-1, with 9 positions matching TRBD1. The CDR3 contains 14 residues. With V trimmed by 5 bases and J by 4 bases, 3 bases remained unmatched. Germline loops: CDR1 SGHAT, CDR2 FQNNGV. The CDR3: CASSRDREYNEQFF. CDR3 in DNA: TGTGCCAGCAGCCGGGACAGGGAGTACAATGAGCAGTTCTTC.

This clonotype was detected a few times. The chain joins TRBV4-3 to TRBJ2-1, with TRBD2 matching over 9 bases. The J segment lost 8 bases and the V segment lost 2 bases, leaving 10 bases of the junction unmatched. The CDR3 length is 16 residues. Germline loops: CDR1 LGHNA, CDR2 YSLEER. The CDR3 bases are TGCGCCAGCAGCCAAAGTCCCCTAGCGGGACGCGATGAGCAGTTCTTC. Its protein product is CASSQSPLAGRDEQFF.

On this clonotype itself: It may be a read error: a sequence one base away is much more abundant. The chain couples TRBV27 to TRBJ2-1, with 10 positions matching TRBD2. This CDR3 contains 16 residues. Germline V gene lookup returns CDR1 MNHEY and CDR2 SMNVEV (reference sequence). CDR3 bases: TGTGCCAGCAGTTTATCGAAGAGCGGGAGGGCAGCCGAGCAGCTCTTC. Translating it yields CASSLSKSGRAAEQLF.

This clonotype appeared a few times. V is TRBV5-1 and J is TRBJ2-4; D possibly uses TRBD1 or TRBD2 (5 bases each). The V end was cut by 0 bases, the J end by 0 bases, with 10 bases between. Germline assignment: CDR1 SGHRS and CDR2 YFSETQ. This CDR3 is built from 16 residues. The CDR3 DNA reads as TGCGCCAGCAGCTTGGACAGGCGGGTAGCCAAAAACATTCAGTACTTC. It codes for CASSLDRRVAKNIQYF.

The rearrangement uses TRBV7-3 and TRBJ1-1; 9 positions match TRBD1. Losses at the gene ends were 4 bases for V and 9 bases for J; bases not matched to a gene: 6. The CDR3 has 13 amino acids. CDR1 SGHTA and CDR2 FQGTGA come from the germline V gene. The CDR3: CASSSQTGGQAFF. Here the CDR3 DNA reads TGTGCCAGCAGCTCGCAGACAGGGGGACAAGCTTTCTTT.

The chain has TRBV4-2 and TRBJ2-7; D unresolved. The CDR3 is 16 residues long. V dropped 1 base and J dropped 5 bases, with 18 bases sitting between them. Germline V gene sequence: CDR1 LGHNA, CDR2 YNFKEQ. CDR3 sequence (DNA): TGTGCCAGCAGCCAAGGTCGGTTTCTTTCCTCTAACGAGCAGTACTTC. Its protein product is CASSQGRFLSSNEQYF.

This clonotype has a handful of counts. The rearrangement uses TRBV4-3 and TRBJ1-1; D is possibly TRBD1 (5 bases). Germline CDR1 is LGHNA and CDR2 is YSLEER. Trimming pared 0 bases from V and 6 bases from J, leaving 17 bases between. The CDR3 loop spans 16 amino acids. Here the CDR3 DNA reads TGCGCCAGCAGCCAAGAACCCGGCAGGGAGAAATCTGAAGCTTTCTTT. Residues: CASSQEPGREKSEAFF.

This clonotype was counted between two and nine times. The chain has TRBV12-3 or TRBV12-4 and TRBJ1-6; 9 positions agree with TRBD1. The V gene end was trimmed by 2 bases and the J gene end by 10 bases; junction bases not matched to a gene: 6. The CDR3 loop spans 15 amino acids. The CDR3 region is CASSLPGTGLSPLHF. CDR3 sequence (DNA): TGTGCCAGCAGTTTACCCGGGACAGGGTTATCACCCCTCCACTTT.

This chain connects TRBV20-1 to TRBJ2-7; unclear D gene. Germline CDR1 reads DFQATT; CDR2 reads SNEGSKA (reference sequence). Trimming stripped 1 base from V and 3 bases from J, with 7 bases between. The CDR3 runs to 12 residues. CDR3 nucleotide sequence: TGCAGTGCTAGAGGTAGATACTACGAGCAGTACTTC. It yields the protein CSARGRYYEQYF.

This clonotype was seen repeatedly, ten times or more. The chain has TRBV29-1 and TRBJ2-3; D not resolved. CDR3 length: 12 residues. CDR1 is SQVTM, CDR2 ANQGSEA, per germline. The CDR3 DNA reads as TGCGCGTATGATTGGGGATCAGATACGCAGTATTTT. It is translated as CAYDWGSDTQYF.

This sequence joins TRBV20-1 and TRBJ2-5; 7 bases are a match to TRBD1. The CDR3 length is 13 residues. CDR1 and CDR2 from the germline V gene are DFQATT and SNEGSKA (reference sequence). The CDR3 loop reads CSAPDRVRETQYF. CDR3 nucleotide sequence: TGCAGCGCACCCGACAGGGTTCGGGAGACCCAGTACTTC.

This clonotype was recorded a few times. This chain joins TRBV18 and TRBJ2-7, with 9 bases that match TRBD2. Germline assignment: CDR1 KGHSH and CDR2 LQKENI. There are 15 residues in the CDR3. After removal of 2 bases from V and 2 bases from J, the junction contained 4 bases not matched to a gene. CDR3 sequence reads: CASSPEASGTYEQYF. CDR3 sequence (DNA): TGTGCCAGCTCACCAGAGGCTAGCGGGACCTACGAGCAGTACTTC. The complete variable domain, with remaining parts taken from reference TRBV18 and TRBJ2-7, reads NAGVMQNPRHLVRRRGQEARLRCSPMKGHSHVYWYRQLPEEGLKFMVYLQKENIIDESGMPKERFSAEFPKEGPSILRIQQVVRGDSAAYFCASSPEASGTYEQYFGPGTRLTVT.

This clonotype was found a few times. The rearrangement links TRBV5-1 to TRBJ1-6; TRBD1 matches 7 bases. Trimming removed 4 bases from V and 3 bases from J; junction bases left unmatched: 4. CDR3 size: 15 residues. Germline values: CDR1 SGHRS, CDR2 YFSETQ. The CDR3 sequence is CASSEGQSYNSPLHF. The CDR3 region has the DNA TGCGCCAGCAGCGAGGGACAGAGCTATAATTCACCCCTCCACTTT.

This clonotype came up a few times. This rearrangement joins TRBV20-1 to TRBJ2-7; TRBD2 aligns across 12 bases. CDR1 is DFQATT and CDR2 is SNEGSKA in the germline V gene (reference sequence). V was pared by 1 base and J by 6 bases, with 4 bases of the junction left unmatched. The CDR3 has 14 residues. The CDR3 reads CSARGTSGMPEQYF. For the CDR3, the DNA is TGCAGTGCTAGAGGGACTAGCGGGATGCCCGAGCAGTACTTC.

This clonotype was seen at least ten times. The rearrangement uses TRBV20-1 and TRBJ1-1; D gene ambiguous. The CDR3 is made up of 12 amino acids. Per the germline V gene, CDR1 is DFQATT and CDR2 is SNEGSKA (reference sequence). V was trimmed by 3 bases and J by 1 base, leaving 6 bases between them. The CDR3 coding sequence is TGCAGTGCTAGGGTAGGGAACACTGAAGCTTTCTTT. The encoded protein is CSARVGNTEAFF.

The chain couples TRBV19 to TRBJ1-1; D remains unclear. Deletions cut 3 bases from V and 1 base from J, with 9 bases between. CDR3 length: 14 residues. Germline V gene data show CDR1 as LNHDA and CDR2 as SQIVND (reference sequence). CDR3: CASSMSHRNTEAFF. In DNA, the CDR3 is TGTGCCAGTAGTATGAGCCACAGGAACACTGAAGCTTTCTTT. The variable domain in full, completed from reference TRBV19 and TRBJ1-1, reads DGGITQSPKYLFRKEGQNVTLSCEQNLNHDAMYWYRQDPGQGLRLIYYSQIVNDFQKGDIAEGYSVSREKKESFPLTVTSAQKNPTAFYLCASSMSHRNTEAFFGQGTRLTVV.

This clonotype has only a few counts. V gene TRBV10-3 combines with J gene TRBJ2-7, with D tentatively TRBD1 (5 bases). The V end lost 3 bases, the J end lost 3 bases, and 6 bases lay between the germline ends. This CDR3 is 12 amino acids long. The germline V gene has CDR1 ENHRY and CDR2 SYGVKD. The CDR3 spells CAISEQDYEQYF. As DNA, the CDR3 is TGTGCCATCAGTGAACAGGACTACGAGCAGTACTTC.

This clonotype occurred many times. V usage is TRBV2 and J usage is TRBJ1-5; no clear D. The CDR3 is 15 residues long. The V and J ends lost 5 bases and 3 bases respectively, with 14 bases between them. Per germline, CDR1 SNHLY and CDR2 FYNNEI. Written as DNA, the CDR3 is TGTGCCAGCAGTCGAGACTTGGGGTACAATCAGCCCCAGCATTTT. It yields the protein CASSRDLGYNQPQHF.

V and J are TRBV3-1 and TRBJ1-5; no definite D call. With 3 bases removed from V and 3 bases from J, the gap between germline ends came to 9 bases. This CDR3 comprises 14 residues. Germline assignment: CDR1 LGHDT and CDR2 YNNKEL (reference sequence). CDR3: CASSQGSNNQPQHF. The CDR3 DNA reads TGTGCCAGCAGCCAGGGTTCAAACAATCAGCCCCAGCATTTT.